This passage covers 22 T cell receptor beta chains from one sample sequenced in a study of T-cell reconstitution after alpha-beta-depleted transplantation in children. As it was prepared, the TCRbeta library received unique molecular identifiers. TCRdb re-derived calls from the PCR reads in MiXCR, one entry per CDR3 protein. The top ten clones hold less than 15% of a sample with 580,000 or so distinct CDR3 sequences, more than 20% of them seen once. The material was PBMCs, mostly from graft donor cells, obtained 360 days after TCRalphabeta/CD19-depleted stem cell transplant. The receptors come from a boy less than two years old who had a stem cell transplant for acute myeloid leukemia, so the T cells may come from the graft donor.

The chain couples TRBV28 to TRBJ1-1; D not certain. The germline V gene encodes CDR1 MDHEN and CDR2 SYDVKM. V was cut by 6 bases and J by 1 base, with 12 bases left in between. The CDR3 runs to 14 residues. CDR3 sequence: CASRRDPGNTEAFF. As DNA, the CDR3 is TGTGCCAGCAGGCGGGATCCAGGGAACACTGAAGCTTTCTTT.

As to this clonotype: A single base separates this from a much larger clone, so it may be a read error. The chain links TRBV12-3 or TRBV12-4 to TRBJ2-2; 7 bases line up with TRBD1. The CDR3 is 13 amino acids. This CDR3 is CASKGAGTGELYF. Here the CDR3 DNA reads TGTGCCAGCAAGGGGGCCGGCACCGGGGAGCTGTATTTT.

Many counts were recorded for this clonotype. The V gene is TRBV20-1, the J gene TRBJ2-3; D not certain. V dropped 2 bases and J dropped 6 bases, with 9 bases sitting between them. The V gene's germline CDR1 is DFQATT and CDR2 SNEGSKA (reference sequence). The CDR3 is 12 residues long. CDR3 in amino acids: CSARSSADTQYF. The CDR3 nucleotides are TGCAGTGCTAGATCTAGTGCGGATACGCAGTATTTT.

This clonotype was picked up a small number of times. This chain connects TRBV27 to TRBJ2-5; 9 nucleotides agree with TRBD1. The V gene's germline CDR1 is MNHEY and CDR2 SMNVEV (reference sequence). The length of the CDR3 is 14 residues. The V segment lost 6 bases and the J segment 0 bases; nucleotides outside the gene matches: 2. The CDR3 nucleotides read TGTGCCAGCAGGGACAGGGGAAACCAAGAGACCCAGTACTTC. This codes for CASRDRGNQETQYF.

There are many counts of this clonotype. V usage is TRBV20-1 and J usage is TRBJ2-5; TRBD2 matches at 10 bases. The germline V gene has CDR1 DFQATT and CDR2 SNEGSKA (reference sequence). V lost 7 bases, J lost 5 bases, and 13 bases stayed unmatched. The CDR3 length is 15 residues. In DNA, the CDR3 is TGCAGTGTCGGGACTAGCGACCCGACGTGGGAGACCCAGTACTTC. Its translation: CSVGTSDPTWETQYF.

Ten or more counts support this clonotype. The rearrangement joins TRBV3-1 to TRBJ2-5; TRBD2 might be the D (7 bases). Trimming shortened V by 0 bases and J by 5 bases, and 16 bases separated the two germline ends. The CDR3 consists of 16 residues. Germline lookup yields CDR1 LGHDT and CDR2 YNNKEL (reference sequence). The CDR3: CASSQDGGGAWETQYF. The CDR3 DNA reads TGTGCCAGCAGCCAAGATGGCGGGGGCGCGTGGGAGACCCAGTACTTC.

The CDR3 is CASSPIWGTDTQYF. CDR3 sequence (DNA): TGTGCCAGCAGCCCTATATGGGGCACAGATACGCAGTATTTT. The V and J genes are TRBV7-2 and TRBJ2-3, with D uncertain. The germline gives CDR1 SGHTA, CDR2 FQGNSA. CDR3 length equals 14 residues. The V and J ends lost 5 bases and 1 base respectively, with 10 bases between them.

This chain connects TRBV20-1 to TRBJ2-1; TRBD2 agrees at 11 bases. CDR1 DFQATT and CDR2 SNEGSKA come from the germline V gene (reference sequence). The CDR3 has 19 amino acids. Germline trimming cut 4 bases from V and 2 bases from J; bases unmatched to any gene: 16. The DNA of the CDR3 is TGCAGTGCTATCTATATTAGCGGGGGGGCGTTTACCCCCTACAATGAGCAGTTCTTC. It codes for CSAIYISGGAFTPYNEQFF.

This clonotype appeared many times. The chain is built from TRBV19 and TRBJ2-3, with TRBD2 identical over 8 bases. Germline V gene sequence: CDR1 LNHDA, CDR2 SQIVND (reference sequence). The CDR3 is 16 amino acids. The V segment lost 7 bases and the J segment 5 bases; nucleotides outside the gene matches: 14. DNA for the CDR3: TGTGCCAGTACCACCTTAGCGGGGAGGGTTAAAGATACGCAGTATTTT. It is translated as CASTTLAGRVKDTQYF.

In its sample, this clonotype was seen a few times. The rearrangement uses TRBV20-1 and TRBJ1-5, with D uncertain. V was cut by 3 bases and J by 2 bases, with 8 bases left in between. CDR1 is DFQATT and CDR2 is SNEGSKA in the germline V gene (reference sequence). This CDR3 has 13 amino acids. The CDR3 DNA reads TGCAGTGCTAGTGACGCCGGCAATCAGCCCCAGCATTTT. Translating gives CSASDAGNQPQHF.

The J gene is TRBJ2-1, the V gene TRBV6-5; 7 positions match TRBD2. The CDR3 runs to 12 residues. Unmatched junction bases numbered 6, after V lost 10 bases and J lost 6 bases. Germline V gives CDR1 MNHEY, CDR2 SVGAGI. CDR3 sequence: CATGGPVNEQFF. CDR3 in DNA: TGTGCCACGGGGGGTCCCGTCAATGAGCAGTTCTTC.

The V gene is TRBV4-2, the J gene TRBJ1-2; 9 nucleotides match TRBD1. Germline V gene lookup returns CDR1 LGHNA and CDR2 YNFKEQ. After removal of 1 base from V and 4 bases from J, the junction contained 10 bases not matched to a gene. This CDR3 has 17 residues. The DNA of the CDR3 is TGTGCCAGCAGCCAAGCCCCACAGGGGGCGCAGGTCTATGGCTACACCTTC. This gives the protein CASSQAPQGAQVYGYTF.

The chain employs TRBV20-1 and TRBJ1-4; 8 bases fit TRBD1. Germline CDR1 DFQATT, CDR2 SNEGSKA (reference sequence). This CDR3 spans 16 amino acids. Losses at the gene ends were 0 bases for V and 3 bases for J; bases not matched to a gene: 6. The CDR3 loop reads CSARDGRGRPNEKLFF. The CDR3 bases are TGCAGTGCTAGAGACGGCAGGGGGCGACCTAATGAAAAACTGTTTTTT.

The rearrangement links TRBV24-1 to TRBJ1-5; D uncertain. CDR3 length: 14 amino acids. The germline V gene encodes CDR1 KGHDR and CDR2 SFDVKD. Trimming took 4 bases from V and 4 from J, leaving 10 bases between them. The DNA for the CDR3 is TGTGCCACCAGTGACCCTGGACGGAATCAGCCCCAGCATTTT. Translation: CATSDPGRNQPQHF.

The genes are TRBV6-1 and TRBJ2-7; 9 nucleotides match TRBD2. This CDR3 has 14 residues. The germline V gene has CDR1 MNHNS and CDR2 SASEGT. After removal of 6 bases from V and 7 bases from J, the junction contained 10 bases not matched to a gene. The CDR3 reads CASRPGGGAHEQYF. As DNA, the CDR3 is TGTGCCAGCAGGCCGGGCGGGGGGGCGCATGAGCAGTACTTC.

J is TRBJ1-5 and V is TRBV12-3 or TRBV12-4; D remains ambiguous. V lost 3 bases and J lost 6, with 6 bases in between. This CDR3 is built from 12 residues. The CDR3 coding sequence is TGTGCCAGCAGTTTTGTGTCTCAGCCCCAGCATTTT. Protein product: CASSFVSQPQHF.

This clonotype was found many times. The V call is TRBV29-1, the J call TRBJ2-1, with TRBD2 matching over 7 bases. V trimming: 3 bases; J trimming: 5 bases; junction bases outside the gene matches: 10. Germline V gene lookup returns CDR1 SQVTM and CDR2 ANQGSEA. The CDR3 has 15 amino acids. CDR3 loop: CSVDGRGSWNNEQFF. The CDR3, as DNA: TGCAGCGTTGATGGGCGGGGGTCCTGGAACAATGAGCAGTTCTTC.

This clonotype was detected only a few times. The chain uses TRBV20-1 and TRBJ1-5; 8 nucleotides align to TRBD1. The V and J ends lost 6 bases and 5 bases, in that order; junction bases with no gene match: 9. Germline CDR1 is DFQATT and CDR2 is SNEGSKA (reference sequence). This CDR3 has 14 residues. CDR3 DNA sequence: TGCAGTGCCAAGACCGGACAGGGCCATCAGCCCCAGCATTTT. Translation gives CSAKTGQGHQPQHF.

This clonotype has a count of ten or more. The rearrangement joins TRBV29-1 to TRBJ2-2; tentatively, D is TRBD2 (6 bases). Germline CDR1 and CDR2: SQVTM and ANQGSEA. The CDR3 consists of 19 residues. V was cut by 3 bases and J by 0 bases, with 23 bases left in between. CDR3 in amino acids: CSVDNGSSYTWANTGELFF. CDR3 coding DNA: TGCAGCGTTGATAACGGGAGTTCCTATACCTGGGCGAACACCGGGGAGCTGTTTTTT.

This clonotype has a handful of counts. V usage is TRBV6-5 and J usage is TRBJ2-3; no clear D. CDR3 length: 15 residues. Deletions cut 2 bases from V and 2 bases from J, with 11 bases between. CDR1 is MNHEY and CDR2 is SVGAGI in the germline V gene. CDR3 DNA sequence: TGTGCCAGCAGTTACATAGACTCTTCCACAGATACGCAGTATTTT. This gives the protein CASSYIDSSTDTQYF.

This clonotype has a count of ten or more. The chain joins TRBV28 to TRBJ2-5; no clear D. The V and J ends lost 5 bases and 4 bases respectively, with 14 bases between them. This CDR3 region has 14 residues. Germline CDR1 is MDHEN and CDR2 is SYDVKM. CDR3 DNA: TGTGCCAGCAGTCCCCCGAGGAATTTAGAGACCCAGTACTTC. Protein sequence: CASSPPRNLETQYF.

This clonotype was detected a few times. The rearrangement uses TRBV5-1 and TRBJ2-7; TRBD1 agrees at 9 bases. The CDR3 is made up of 16 amino acids. The germline V gene encodes CDR1 SGHRS and CDR2 YFSETQ. The ends lost 3 bases at V and 7 bases at J; junction bases unmatched: 14. CDR3: CASSSPGGQGLWEQYF. The CDR3, as DNA: TGCGCCAGCAGCTCCCCCGGGGGACAGGGTTTATGGGAGCAGTACTTC.